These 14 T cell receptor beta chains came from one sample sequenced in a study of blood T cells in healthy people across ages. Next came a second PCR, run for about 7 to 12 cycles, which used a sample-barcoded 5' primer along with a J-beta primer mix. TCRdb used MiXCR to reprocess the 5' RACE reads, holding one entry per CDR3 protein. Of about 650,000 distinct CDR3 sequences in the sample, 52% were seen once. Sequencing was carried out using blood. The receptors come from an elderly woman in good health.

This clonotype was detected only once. In nucleotides, the CDR3 is TGCAGCGTTTACGTGATAGGGGATACGCAGTATTTT. Translated: CSVYVIGDTQYF. This chain links TRBV29-1 with TRBJ2-3; no clear D gene. The V and J ends lost 5 bases and 6 bases respectively, with 12 bases between them. Germline CDR1 and CDR2: SQVTM and ANQGSEA. The CDR3 is made up of 12 amino acids.

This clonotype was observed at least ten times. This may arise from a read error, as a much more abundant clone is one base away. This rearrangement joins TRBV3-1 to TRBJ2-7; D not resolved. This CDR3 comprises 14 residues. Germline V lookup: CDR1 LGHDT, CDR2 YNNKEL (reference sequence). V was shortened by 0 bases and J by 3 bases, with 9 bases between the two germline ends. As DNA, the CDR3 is TGTGCCAGCAGCCAAGATACGGGTCGCTACGAGCAGTACTTC. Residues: CASSQDTGRYEQYF.

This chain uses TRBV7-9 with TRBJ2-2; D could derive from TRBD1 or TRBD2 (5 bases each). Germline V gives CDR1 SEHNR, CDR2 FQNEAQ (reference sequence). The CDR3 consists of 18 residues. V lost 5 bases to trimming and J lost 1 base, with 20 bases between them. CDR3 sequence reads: CASSTRATGTLNTGELFF. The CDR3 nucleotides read TGTGCCAGCAGCACCAGGGCCACCGGGACCTTGAACACCGGGGAGCTGTTTTTT.

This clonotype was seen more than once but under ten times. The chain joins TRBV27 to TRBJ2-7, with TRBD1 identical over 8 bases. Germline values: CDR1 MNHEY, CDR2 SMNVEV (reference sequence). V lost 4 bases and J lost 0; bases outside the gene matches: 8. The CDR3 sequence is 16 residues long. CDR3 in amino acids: CASSSADRVYSYEQYF. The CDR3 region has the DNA TGTGCCAGCAGTTCCGCGGACAGGGTGTACTCCTACGAGCAGTACTTC.

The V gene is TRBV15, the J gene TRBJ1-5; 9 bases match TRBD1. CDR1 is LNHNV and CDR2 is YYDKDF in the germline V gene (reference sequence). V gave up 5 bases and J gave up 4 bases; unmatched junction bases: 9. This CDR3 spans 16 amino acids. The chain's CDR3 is CATSGKAGTGNQPQHF. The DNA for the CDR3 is TGTGCCACCAGCGGAAAAGCCGGGACAGGGAATCAGCCCCAGCATTTT.

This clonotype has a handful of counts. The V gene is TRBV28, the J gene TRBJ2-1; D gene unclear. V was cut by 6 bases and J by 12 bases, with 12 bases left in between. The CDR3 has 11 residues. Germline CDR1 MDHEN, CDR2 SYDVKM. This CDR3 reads CASSQVPAQFF. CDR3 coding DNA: TGTGCCAGCAGCCAAGTCCCTGCGCAGTTCTTC. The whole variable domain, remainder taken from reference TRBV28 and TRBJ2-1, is DVKVTQSSRYLVKRTGEKVFLECVQDMDHENMFWYRQDPGLGLRLIYFSYDVKMKEKGDIPEGYSVSREKKERFSLILESASTNQTSMYLCASSQVPAQFFGPGTRLTVL.

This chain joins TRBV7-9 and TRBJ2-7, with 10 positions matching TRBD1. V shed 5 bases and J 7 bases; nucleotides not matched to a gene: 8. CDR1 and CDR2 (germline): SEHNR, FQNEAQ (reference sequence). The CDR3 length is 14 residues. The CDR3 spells CASSIQGQGDEQYF. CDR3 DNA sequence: TGTGCCAGCAGCATACAAGGACAGGGGGATGAGCAGTACTTC.

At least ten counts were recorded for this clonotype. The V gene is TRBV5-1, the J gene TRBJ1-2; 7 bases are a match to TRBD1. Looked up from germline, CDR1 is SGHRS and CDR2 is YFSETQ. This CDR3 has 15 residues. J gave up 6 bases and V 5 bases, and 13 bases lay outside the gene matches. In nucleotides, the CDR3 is TGCGCCAGCAGAGTCGGGGCAGGGGGTACAGATGGCTACACCTTC. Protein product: CASRVGAGGTDGYTF. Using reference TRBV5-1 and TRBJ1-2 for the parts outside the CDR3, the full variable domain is KAGVTQTPRYLIKTRGQQVTLSCSPISGHRSVSWYQQTPGQGLQFLFEYFSETQRNKGNFPGRFSGRQFSNSRSEMNVSTLELGDSALYLCASRVGAGGTDGYTFGSGTRLTVV.

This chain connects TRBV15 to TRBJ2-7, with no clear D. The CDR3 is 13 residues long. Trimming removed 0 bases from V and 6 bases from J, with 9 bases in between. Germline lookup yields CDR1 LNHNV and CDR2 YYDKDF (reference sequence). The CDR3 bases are TGTGCCACCAGCAGAGATCCAGCGAGCGAGCAGTACTTC. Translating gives CATSRDPASEQYF.

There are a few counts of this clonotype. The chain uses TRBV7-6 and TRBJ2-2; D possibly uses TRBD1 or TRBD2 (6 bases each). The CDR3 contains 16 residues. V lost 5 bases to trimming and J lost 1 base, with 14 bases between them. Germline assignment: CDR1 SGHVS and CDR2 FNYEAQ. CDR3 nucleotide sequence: TGTGCCAGCAGCATCAGGGCGGGACAGAACACCGGGGAGCTGTTTTTT. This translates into CASSIRAGQNTGELFF.

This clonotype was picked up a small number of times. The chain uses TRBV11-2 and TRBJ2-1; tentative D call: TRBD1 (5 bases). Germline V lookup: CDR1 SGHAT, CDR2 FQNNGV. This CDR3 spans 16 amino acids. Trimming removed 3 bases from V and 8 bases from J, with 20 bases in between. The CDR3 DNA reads TGTGCCAGCAGCTTGGCAAGGGTAACCCTCAGGGATGAGCAGTTCTTC. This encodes CASSLARVTLRDEQFF.

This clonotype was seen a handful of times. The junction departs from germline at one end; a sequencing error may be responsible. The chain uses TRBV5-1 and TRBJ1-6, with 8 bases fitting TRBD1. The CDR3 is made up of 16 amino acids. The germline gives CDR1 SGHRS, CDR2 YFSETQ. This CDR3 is CVSSSDRGRPGSPLHF. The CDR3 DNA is TGCGTCAGCAGCTCTGACAGGGGACGGCCGGGTTCACCCCTCCACTTT.

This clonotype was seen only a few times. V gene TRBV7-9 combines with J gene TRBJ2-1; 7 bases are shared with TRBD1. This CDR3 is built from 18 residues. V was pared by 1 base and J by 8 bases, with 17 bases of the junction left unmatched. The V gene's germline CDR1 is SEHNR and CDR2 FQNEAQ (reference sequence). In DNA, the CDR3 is TGTGCCAGCAGCTTAGGAGAAAGTTACAGGGGATACTTCGATGAGCAGTTCTTC. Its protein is CASSLGESYRGYFDEQFF.

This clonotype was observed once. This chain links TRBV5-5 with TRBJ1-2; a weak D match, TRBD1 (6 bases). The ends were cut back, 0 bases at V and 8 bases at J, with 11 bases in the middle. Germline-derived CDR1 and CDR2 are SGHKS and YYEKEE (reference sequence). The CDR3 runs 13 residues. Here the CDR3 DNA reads TGTGCCAGCAGCTTGGGGGACGGGGGCGGCTACACCTTC. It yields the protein CASSLGDGGGYTF.